One sample yielded the 29 T cell receptor beta chains listed below, sequenced in a study of shared clonotypes between healthy human individuals. TCRdb keeps only in-frame clones here, not all; method: immunoSEQ multiplex PCR. The sample shows about 1.5 million clones, roughly 96% of them seen only once. Input material: naive CD4+ T cells sorted from blood. Subset: CD45RA+ positively selected. The origin of the receptors is a man aged 25-45 years in good health.

The chain uses TRBV7-7 and TRBJ1-5, with 7 bases matching TRBD1. The CDR3 consists of 12 residues. Trimming cost V 5 bases and J 13 bases; bases outside gene matches: 8. Germline V gene data show CDR1 as SSHAT and CDR2 as FNYEAQ (reference sequence). The CDR3 spells CASSRHGTDQHF. CDR3 DNA: TGTGCCAGCAGCCGTCACGGGACAGATCAGCATTTT.

This clone is a singleton in its sample. The CDR3 DNA is TGTGCCAGCAGTGATTGGGGGTTGTCTGGAAACACCATATATTTT. It codes for CASSDWGLSGNTIYF. The chain is built from TRBV2 and TRBJ1-3; D is possibly TRBD1 (5 bases). Deletions cut 3 bases from V and 1 base from J, with 10 bases between. The CDR3 has 15 residues. Per the germline V gene, CDR1 is SNHLY and CDR2 is FYNNEI.

The chain recombines TRBV25-1 with TRBJ2-1, with D perhaps given as TRBD1 or TRBD2 (6 bases each). The CDR3 has 16 amino acids. Trimming removed 2 bases at V and 5 bases at J, with 16 bases between. Germline values: CDR1 MGHDK, CDR2 SYGVNS. As DNA, the CDR3 is TGTGCCAGCAGTGAAATGGACAGTCCGGGGGACAATGAGCAGTTCTTC. This sequence encodes CASSEMDSPGDNEQFF.

Here the CDR3 reads CASRRPFGTRQPQHF. The CDR3 region has the DNA TGTGCCAGCAGGCGGCCCTTCGGGACGCGCCAGCCCCAGCATTTT. This chain links TRBV28 with TRBJ1-5; D might be TRBD1 (5 bases). CDR3 size: 15 residues. Germline V gene lookup returns CDR1 MDHEN and CDR2 SYDVKM. V shed 6 bases and J shed 7 bases, with 19 bases lying between them.

This chain joins TRBV29-1 and TRBJ2-5, with D possibly being TRBD1 or TRBD2 (6 bases each). Germline V lookup: CDR1 SQVTM, CDR2 ANQGSEA. V was cut by 4 bases and J by 6 bases, with 18 bases left in between. This CDR3 is 14 amino acids long. The CDR3 region is CSVGRGMGGKTQYF. For the CDR3, the DNA is TGCAGCGTTGGGAGGGGGATGGGGGGAAAGACCCAGTACTTC.

The chain joins TRBV27 to TRBJ2-7, with D perhaps assigned TRBD1 or TRBD2 (7 bases each). Between the trimmed V and J ends, which lost 2 bases and 6 bases, there was a span of 17 bases. This CDR3 region has 15 residues. Per the germline V gene, CDR1 is MNHEY and CDR2 is SMNVEV (reference sequence). The CDR3: CASSLRQGRGGEQYF. CDR3 bases: TGTGCCAGCAGTTTAAGACAGGGCCGCGGGGGCGAGCAGTACTTC.

V usage is TRBV5-4 and J usage is TRBJ1-2; no clear D gene. CDR1 and CDR2 from the germline V gene are SGHNT and YYREEE (reference sequence). Trimming removed 1 base from V and 5 bases from J, with 15 bases in between. CDR3 length: 15 residues. Here the CDR3 DNA reads TGTGCCAGCAGCTTGAGGGTACCGGGAAGGTATGGCTACACCTTC. Translating it yields CASSLRVPGRYGYTF.

The chain uses TRBV7-9 and TRBJ2-3; D is ambiguous. Looked up from germline, CDR1 is SEHNR and CDR2 is FQNEAQ (reference sequence). Trimming shortened V by 0 bases and J by 4 bases, and 2 bases separated the two germline ends. The CDR3 is 12 residues long. As DNA, the CDR3 is TGTGCCAGCAGCTTAGCCCCAGATACGCAGTATTTT. It encodes CASSLAPDTQYF. The full variable domain, its missing parts supplied by reference TRBV7-9 and TRBJ2-3, is DTGVSQNPRHKITKRGQNVTFRCDPISEHNRLYWYRQTLGQGPEFLTYFQNEAQLEKSRLLSDRFSAERPKGSFSTLEIQRTEQGDSAMYLCASSLAPDTQYFGPGTRLTVL.

This clone was observed a single time. The J gene is TRBJ2-1, the V gene TRBV7-8, with 8 positions matching TRBD1. Germline trimming cut 0 bases from V and 7 bases from J; bases unmatched to any gene: 8. Germline CDR1 is SGHVS and CDR2 is FQNEAQ. This CDR3 contains 16 residues. The CDR3 is CASSLALGTGPNEQFF. As DNA, the CDR3 is TGTGCCAGCAGCTTAGCCCTTGGGACAGGACCGAATGAGCAGTTCTTC.

To note about this clone: Germline is not matched at one junction end, which may reflect a read error. The chain couples TRBV6-1 to TRBJ1-4; the D gene is possibly TRBD1 (6 bases). CDR3 length equals 15 residues. Germline loops: CDR1 MNHNS, CDR2 SASEGT. Here the CDR3 DNA reads TGTGCCAGCTGTGACAGGCCTGCAACTAATGAAAAACTGTTTTTT. Protein sequence: CASCDRPATNEKLFF.

This clone was found a few times. The CDR3 loop is CASRGGFQGPYF. The CDR3 DNA is TGTGCCAGCAGGGGGGGCTTCCAGGGGCCGTACTTC. The genes are TRBV2 and TRBJ2-7; D tentatively reads TRBD1 or TRBD2 (6 bases each). The V gene lost 6 bases and the J gene lost 12 bases, with 18 bases spanning the gap. The CDR3 sequence is 12 residues long. Germline CDR1 is SNHLY and CDR2 is FYNNEI.

The chain employs TRBV10-3 and TRBJ2-7; TRBD1 matches at 7 bases. With 5 bases clipped from V and 4 bases from J, the junction kept 8 bases outside the gene matches. The CDR3 spans 14 residues. Germline CDR1 and CDR2: ENHRY and SYGVKD. In nucleotides, the CDR3 is TGTGCCATCAGTACTGGACAGGAACTTTACGAGCAGTACTTC. This encodes CAISTGQELYEQYF.

V is TRBV11-2 and J is TRBJ2-7; D might be TRBD1 or TRBD2, each matching 5 bases. This CDR3 contains 15 residues. The V gene's germline CDR1 is SGHAT and CDR2 FQNNGV. V shed 7 bases and J shed 3 bases, with 19 bases lying between them. In DNA, the CDR3 is TGTGCCAGCAAACGGCCGGGACGGAGAGACTACGAGCAGTACTTC. This gives the protein CASKRPGRRDYEQYF.

J is TRBJ2-1 and V is TRBV5-1; 8 nucleotides agree with TRBD1. CDR1 SGHRS and CDR2 YFSETQ come from the germline V gene. V lost 3 bases and J lost 1; bases outside the gene matches: 3. CDR3 size: 15 residues. The CDR3 DNA reads as TGCGCCAGCAGCTCAGGGGACAGGTCCTACAATGAGCAGTTCTTC. Translating gives CASSSGDRSYNEQFF. The variable domain in full, with the rest retrieved from reference TRBV5-1 and TRBJ2-1, is KAGVTQTPRYLIKTRGQQVTLSCSPISGHRSVSWYQQTPGQGLQFLFEYFSETQRNKGNFPGRFSGRQFSNSRSEMNVSTLELGDSALYLCASSSGDRSYNEQFFGPGTRLTVL.

The chain links TRBV27 to TRBJ2-7, with 8 bases matching TRBD2. Germline assignment: CDR1 MNHEY and CDR2 SMNVEV (reference sequence). This CDR3 is built from 14 residues. V lost 2 bases to trimming and J lost 4 bases; unmatched junction nucleotides: 4. CDR3 sequence reads: CASSLTGTSYEQYF. The CDR3 nucleotides read TGTGCCAGCAGTTTAACGGGGACTAGTTACGAGCAGTACTTC.

CDR3 residues: CASNPTATNEKLFF. The DNA of the CDR3 is TGCGCCAGCAACCCGACAGCAACTAATGAAAAACTGTTTTTT. The V gene is TRBV4-1, the J gene TRBJ1-4; weak D call: TRBD1 (5 bases). The CDR3 runs to 14 residues. The germline V gene has CDR1 MGHRA and CDR2 YSYEKL. The V gene lost 7 bases and the J gene lost 0 bases, with 9 bases spanning the gap.

The V and J genes are TRBV29-1 and TRBJ2-1, with a tentative D call TRBD2 (7 bases). Trimming cost V 7 bases and J 9 bases, with 16 bases left between them. This CDR3 region has 12 residues. Germline V gives CDR1 SQVTM, CDR2 ANQGSEA. The CDR3 here is CSARGWGGEQFF. Written as DNA, the CDR3 is TGCAGCGCCAGGGGCTGGGGGGGTGAGCAGTTCTTC.

This rearrangement joins TRBV4-1 to TRBJ2-5; no clear D gene. The CDR3 spans 15 residues. The V gene's germline CDR1 is MGHRA and CDR2 YSYEKL. Trimming stripped 1 base from V and 2 bases from J, with 11 bases between. CDR3 sequence: CASSQVSRRQETQYF. CDR3 coding DNA: TGCGCCAGCAGCCAAGTTTCGCGGAGACAAGAGACCCAGTACTTC.

The chain carries TRBV29-1 and TRBJ1-5; D may be TRBD1 (6 bases). Trimming took 4 bases from V and 4 from J, leaving 11 bases between them. This CDR3 comprises 13 residues. Germline CDR1 and CDR2: SQVTM and ANQGSEA. The CDR3 coding sequence is TGCAGCGTTGTGCAGGGGATGAATCAGCCCCAGCATTTT. It specifies CSVVQGMNQPQHF.

This chain joins TRBV7-8 and TRBJ2-5; D gene ambiguous. The V gene's germline CDR1 is SGHVS and CDR2 FQNEAQ. Trimming shortened V by 1 base and J by 5 bases, and 8 bases separated the two germline ends. The CDR3 is 13 amino acids. The CDR3: CASSLGLMETQYF. DNA for the CDR3: TGTGCCAGCAGCTTAGGCCTAATGGAGACCCAGTACTTC.

The chain couples TRBV4-2 to TRBJ2-1; no clear D gene. This CDR3 has 14 amino acids. The germline gives CDR1 LGHNA, CDR2 YNFKEQ. V was clipped by 5 bases and J by 7 bases, with 15 bases between them. This chain's CDR3 is CASSNGLVRNEQFF. The CDR3 DNA reads as TGTGCCAGCAGCAACGGATTAGTTCGTAATGAGCAGTTCTTC.

This clone was counted a few times. The chain has TRBV15 and TRBJ2-2; no definite D call. Germline-derived CDR1 and CDR2 are LNHNV and YYDKDF (reference sequence). The CDR3 has 12 amino acids. V was pared by 4 bases and J by 5 bases, with 5 bases between. The CDR3 reads CATSTSTGELFF. The CDR3 DNA reads as TGTGCCACCAGCACCAGTACCGGGGAGCTGTTTTTT.

This chain links TRBV19 with TRBJ2-2, with D unclear. Germline CDR1 is LNHDA and CDR2 is SQIVND (reference sequence). The CDR3 has 15 residues. The V end lost 2 bases, the J end lost 5 bases, and 12 bases lay between the germline ends. As DNA, the CDR3 is TGTGCCAGTAGTATAAATAGGGTGGGAACCGGGGAGCTGTTTTTT. This sequence encodes CASSINRVGTGELFF.

The genes are TRBV4-3 and TRBJ1-2; 7 bases fit TRBD1. Trimming took 1 base from V and 1 from J; bases not matched to a gene: 6. The CDR3 contains 16 residues. Germline-derived CDR1 and CDR2 are LGHNA and YSLEER. In DNA, the CDR3 is TGCGCCAGCAGCCAAGGGCTAACAGGGGTTAACTATGGCTACACCTTC. It specifies CASSQGLTGVNYGYTF.

Worth noting for this clone: In the same sample, other DNA sequences code for this CDR3. The rearrangement uses TRBV5-1 and TRBJ2-7, with D hard to call. V was pared by 0 bases and J by 1 base, with 5 bases between. The V gene's germline CDR1 is SGHRS and CDR2 YFSETQ. CDR3 length: 13 residues. The CDR3 DNA reads as TGCGCCAGCAGCTTGGGGGCTTCCTACGAGCAGTACTTC. Amino acids: CASSLGASYEQYF.

This clone showed up just once. J is TRBJ2-7 and V is TRBV5-4, with a weak D call TRBD1 (6 bases). CDR1 and CDR2 (germline): SGHNT, YYREEE (reference sequence). This CDR3 has 15 amino acids. Trimming took off 4 bases at V and 6 bases at J, with 20 bases between the two ends. CDR3 region: CASSPQYGGQSEQYF. DNA for the CDR3: TGTGCCAGCAGCCCCCAGTACGGTGGACAGTCCGAGCAGTACTTC.

With regard to this clone: The same CDR3 also results from other DNA sequences found in this sample. The CDR3 nucleotides read TGTGCCAGCAGTTTGGGGGGACGGGGCAATGAGCAGTTCTTC. Its protein is CASSLGGRGNEQFF. V usage is TRBV28 and J usage is TRBJ2-1; tentative D call: TRBD2 (6 bases). The CDR3 is made up of 14 amino acids. Germline V gives CDR1 MDHEN, CDR2 SYDVKM. V lost 3 bases to trimming and J lost 6 bases, with 12 bases between them.

V and J are TRBV6-1 and TRBJ2-1; TRBD1 agrees at 8 bases. This CDR3 spans 15 amino acids. After removal of 4 bases from V and 5 bases from J, the junction contained 7 bases not matched to a gene. CDR1 is MNHNS and CDR2 is SASEGT in the germline V gene. CDR3 region: CASSARQGRNNEQFF. In DNA, the CDR3 is TGTGCCAGCAGTGCTAGACAGGGGAGGAACAATGAGCAGTTCTTC.

For the CDR3, the DNA is TGTGCCAGCAGTCCCCTTCCGGGACTAGCGAGCACAGATACGCAGTATTTT. Amino acid sequence: CASSPLPGLASTDTQYF. V usage is TRBV6-4 and J usage is TRBJ2-3, with 10 bases identical to TRBD2. In germline, CDR1 is MRHNA, CDR2 SNTAGT. The J segment lost 0 bases and the V segment lost 5 bases, leaving 8 bases of the junction unmatched. The CDR3 is made up of 17 amino acids.